This entry features one TCR beta chain sequence. The source of the sample is a study of blood T cell repertoires in COVID-19. Study summary: Samples of COVID-19 (acute and convalescent) were obtained from the United States, Italy and Spain. The cDNA or gDNA used as material had been derived from T cells, B-cell-depleted T cells, or PBMCs.

The CDR3 has 14 amino acids. Germline V gene sequence: CDR1 SGDLS, CDR2 YYNGEE. V was trimmed by 4 bases and J by 0 bases, leaving 9 bases between them. In the original processing: From reference gene primer amplification, estimates of nucleated cell counts were derived. Profiling relied on immunoSEQ multiplex PCR, and the TCRdb table lists in-frame clones only, not all of them. The DNA was the basis for D and trimming; V, J and clone size are from that table. The repertoire has about 120,000 clones, about 86% of them found once; the top ten carry roughly 8%. The gene calls are TRBV9 and TRBJ2-3; TRBD2 might be the D (6 bases). This TCR came from a man aged 65 to 79 who had recovered from COVID-19. The sample comprised peripheral blood. CDR3 amino acids: CASSSGTSTDTQYF. The CDR3 DNA sequence: TGTGCCAGCAGCTCCGGGACTAGCACAGATACGCAGTATTTT. Combining the CDR3 with reference TRBV9 and TRBJ2-3 gives the whole variable domain DSGVTQTPKHLITATGQRVTLRCSPRSGDLSVYWYQQSLDQGLQFLIQYYNGEERAKGNILERFSAQQFPDLHSELNLSSLELGDSALYFCASSSGTSTDTQYFGPGTRLTVL.